What follows are 20 T cell receptor beta chains derived from one specimen sequenced in a study of OX40 agonist ivuxolimab in advanced cancers. TCRdb's table, derived via immunoSEQ multiplex PCR, lists solely in-frame clones and lacks some. The repertoire includes tens of thousands of clones, around four fifths of them detected once, and over 4.5% sits in the top ten. Material: CD4+ or CD8+ T cells sorted from blood, obtained in a trial of the OX40 agonist ivuxolimab. These receptors were collected from an adult with an advanced solid tumor such as melanoma, head and neck, liver or kidney cancer.

The chain recombines TRBV5-1 with TRBJ1-1, with 8 bases that match TRBD1. Germline trimming cut 5 bases from V and 7 bases from J; bases unmatched to any gene: 4. The CDR3 contains 12 residues. Germline lookup yields CDR1 SGHRS and CDR2 YFSETQ. The CDR3 sequence: CASRQGQVEAFF. CDR3 DNA sequence: TGCGCCAGCAGGCAGGGACAGGTTGAAGCTTTCTTT.

This chain links TRBV9 with TRBJ1-4, with D possibly matching TRBD1 (5 bases). Germline V CDR1 and CDR2: SGDLS, YYNGEE. The CDR3 has 15 residues. Trimming stripped 3 bases from V and 2 bases from J, with 11 bases between. The CDR3 nucleotides are TGTGCCAGCAGCGGAGGGGTAGAGACTAATGAAAAACTGTTTTTT. Protein product: CASSGGVETNEKLFF.

The chain is built from TRBV4-1 and TRBJ2-3; TRBD1 matches at 8 bases. After removal of 2 bases from V and 2 bases from J, the junction contained 6 bases not matched to a gene. The CDR3 length is 16 residues. CDR1 MGHRA and CDR2 YSYEKL come from the germline V gene. CDR3 protein: CASSQPRDRHTDTQYF. The DNA for the CDR3 is TGCGCCAGCAGCCAACCCCGGGACAGGCACACAGATACGCAGTATTTT.

In DNA form, the CDR3 reads TGTGCCAGCAGCTTGAAGACAGGGTCGCAGTACTTC. This sequence encodes CASSLKTGSQYF. The chain joins TRBV11-3 to TRBJ2-5, with TRBD1 matching over 7 bases. In germline, CDR1 is SGHNT, CDR2 YENEEA. CDR3 size: 12 residues. V was clipped by 3 bases and J by 11 bases; unmatched bases: 6.

By frequency in the sample, this clone is medium-sized. This sequence joins TRBV7-9 and TRBJ1-2; weak D call: TRBD1 (5 bases). Trimming removed 1 base at V and 8 bases at J, with 8 bases between. The V gene's germline CDR1 is SEHNR and CDR2 FQNEAQ (reference sequence). The CDR3 spans 12 residues. The CDR3 spells CASSLGGDGYTF. In nucleotides, the CDR3 is TGTGCCAGCAGCTTAGGGGGGGACGGCTACACCTTC. Complete variable domain (other parts from reference TRBV7-9 and TRBJ1-2): DTGVSQNPRHKITKRGQNVTFRCDPISEHNRLYWYRQTLGQGPEFLTYFQNEAQLEKSRLLSDRFSAERPKGSFSTLEIQRTEQGDSAMYLCASSLGGDGYTFGSGTRLTVV.

The V gene is TRBV13, the J gene TRBJ2-1; 14 bases match TRBD2. The J segment lost 0 bases and the V segment lost 4 bases, leaving 11 bases of the junction unmatched. CDR1 PRHDT and CDR2 FYEKMQ come from the germline V gene (reference sequence). The CDR3 sequence is 20 residues long. CDR3 amino acids: CASSSEGLAGAENSYNEQFF. The CDR3 DNA sequence: TGTGCCAGCAGCTCCGAGGGACTAGCGGGGGCAGAAAACTCCTACAATGAGCAGTTCTTC.

The genes are TRBV5-1 and TRBJ2-2; weak D call: TRBD1 (6 bases). Per germline, CDR1 SGHRS and CDR2 YFSETQ. Trimming took off 5 bases at V and 6 bases at J, with 14 bases between the two ends. The CDR3 contains 14 residues. The chain's CDR3 is CASRSLGAAGELFF. The CDR3 region has the DNA TGCGCCAGCAGGTCCTTGGGGGCTGCCGGGGAGCTGTTTTTT.

In nucleotides, the CDR3 is TGTGCCAGCAGCTCACCGACTAGCAGGCATACGCAGTATTTT. As protein: CASSSPTSRHTQYF. The chain employs TRBV7-2 and TRBJ2-3; 7 bases are shared with TRBD2. The germline gives CDR1 SGHTA, CDR2 FQGNSA. CDR3 size: 14 residues. Unmatched junction bases numbered 8, after V lost 4 bases and J lost 7 bases. The variable domain in full, with the rest retrieved from reference TRBV7-2 and TRBJ2-3, is GAGVSQSPSNKVTEKGKDVELRCDPISGHTALYWYRQSLGQGLEFLIYFQGNSAPDKSGLPSDRFSAERTGGSVSTLTIQRTQQEDSAVYLCASSSPTSRHTQYFGPGTRLTVL.

The V call is TRBV7-2, the J call TRBJ2-2, with D maybe TRBD1 (6 bases). The CDR3 has 15 residues. Trimming pared 5 bases from V and 0 bases from J, leaving 10 bases between. CDR1 is SGHTA, CDR2 FQGNSA, per germline. CDR3 in DNA: TGTGCCAGCAGCCGACAGGTCACGAACACCGGGGAGCTGTTTTTT. Its translation is CASSRQVTNTGELFF.

J is TRBJ2-1 and V is TRBV28; no clear D. This CDR3 contains 12 residues. The germline V gene encodes CDR1 MDHEN and CDR2 SYDVKM. The CDR3 is CALGRPYREQFF. CDR3 nucleotides: TGTGCGCTAGGGCGCCCTTATCGGGAGCAGTTCTTC. Combining the CDR3 with reference TRBV28 and TRBJ2-1 gives the whole variable domain DVKVTQSSRYLVKRTGEKVFLECVQDMDHENMFWYRQDPGLGLRLIYFSYDVKMKEKGDIPEGYSVSREKKERFSLILESASTNQTSMYLCALGRPYREQFFGPGTRLTVL.

The gene calls are TRBV7-8 and TRBJ2-5; 11 nucleotides match TRBD2. The CDR3 extends over 16 amino acids. Germline CDR1 reads SGHVS; CDR2 reads FQNEAQ. The J segment lost 5 bases and the V segment lost 5 bases, leaving 10 bases of the junction unmatched. The chain's CDR3 is CASSQNSGRVQETQYF. The CDR3 DNA reads TGTGCCAGCAGCCAAAATAGCGGGAGGGTCCAGGAGACCCAGTACTTC.

The chain recombines TRBV20-1 with TRBJ1-1; D gene uncertain. The V gene lost 0 bases and the J gene lost 6 bases, with 5 bases spanning the gap. Germline assignment: CDR1 DFQATT and CDR2 SNEGSKA (reference sequence). This CDR3 comprises 11 residues. The CDR3 coding sequence is TGCAGTGCTAGAGACCCCCCTGAAGCTTTCTTT. Residues: CSARDPPEAFF.

This clone showed up just a few times. This chain uses TRBV19 with TRBJ1-1, with no clear D. Trimming left V 3 bases short and J 5 bases short, with 7 bases between. Germline V gene lookup returns CDR1 LNHDA and CDR2 SQIVND (reference sequence). The CDR3 length is 12 residues. CDR3 residues: CASSMVGTEAFF. As DNA, the CDR3 is TGTGCCAGTAGTATGGTCGGGACTGAAGCTTTCTTT.

The genes are TRBV6-5 and TRBJ2-2; D unresolved. CDR3 size: 12 residues. The ends were cut back, 6 bases at V and 6 bases at J, with 8 bases in the middle. The germline V gene encodes CDR1 MNHEY and CDR2 SVGAGI. The CDR3 DNA sequence: TGTGCCAGCAGCCCAAGGCCCGGGGAGCTGTTTTTT. Residues: CASSPRPGELFF.

The CDR3 protein is CASSQAGTVLYNEQFF. The CDR3 DNA is TGTGCCAGCAGCCAAGCCGGGACAGTATTATACAATGAGCAGTTCTTC. The chain links TRBV4-2 to TRBJ2-1, with 7 bases fitting TRBD1. Germline V lookup: CDR1 LGHNA, CDR2 YNFKEQ. With 1 base clipped from V and 4 bases from J, the junction kept 7 bases outside the gene matches. The CDR3 consists of 16 residues.

The chain carries TRBV30 and TRBJ2-2; TRBD2 aligns across 7 bases. Trimming cost V 3 bases and J 6 bases; bases outside gene matches: 4. There are 13 residues in the CDR3. From germline, CDR1 is GTSNPN and CDR2 SVGIG (reference sequence). CDR3 DNA: TGTGCCTGGAGACGGGACTACCCCGGGGAGCTGTTTTTT. Amino acid sequence: CAWRRDYPGELFF.

Concerning this clone: The sample carries other DNA sequences with the same CDR3. This chain connects TRBV7-9 to TRBJ1-1; D uncertain. CDR1 is SEHNR and CDR2 is FQNEAQ in the germline V gene (reference sequence). Trimming left V 2 bases short and J 0 bases short, with 7 bases between. This CDR3 is built from 14 residues. The CDR3: CASSLSGMNTEAFF. CDR3 in DNA: TGTGCCAGCAGCTTATCAGGAATGAACACTGAAGCTTTCTTT.

The chain links TRBV28 to TRBJ2-7, with 7 bases fitting TRBD1. The CDR3 has 14 amino acids. V gave up 5 bases and J gave up 2 bases; unmatched junction bases: 6. CDR1 and CDR2 (germline): MDHEN, SYDVKM. The CDR3 DNA follows: TGTGCCAGCAGTCCACCGGGACAGCCCTACGAGCAGTACGTC. It yields the protein CASSPPGQPYEQYV.

The V and J genes are TRBV9 and TRBJ1-6; 12 bases are shared with TRBD1. Germline V CDR1 and CDR2: SGDLS, YYNGEE. J lost 1 base, V lost 3 bases, and 5 bases had no gene match. The CDR3 extends over 18 amino acids. CDR3 region: CASSDGTGGASYNSPLHF. The CDR3 region has the DNA TGTGCCAGCAGCGATGGGACAGGGGGCGCGTCCTATAATTCACCCCTCCACTTT.

This clone was seen only a few times. CDR3: CASSFGTGGKNIQYF. The CDR3, as DNA: TGTGCCAGCAGTTTTGGGACAGGGGGCAAAAACATTCAGTACTTC. The gene calls are TRBV6-5 and TRBJ2-4; 11 bases fit TRBD1. The length of the CDR3 is 15 residues. The V and J ends lost 4 bases and 3 bases, in that order; junction bases with no gene match: 2. Germline V gives CDR1 MNHEY, CDR2 SVGAGI.